This TCR beta chain was documented in a study of shared clonotypes between healthy human individuals. A note on this clone: What it binds is not known.

Clones were read by immunoSEQ multiplex PCR, and TCRdb kept only the in-frame ones, dropping some. The sample carries some 1 million clones, around 74% recorded once. Whole-study results and caveats: Incompleteness in sorted-subset sequencing, despite large depth, was shown by rarefaction. Few donors restricted represented genetic and exposure-history diversity.

The CDR3 length is 13 residues. Germline V gene sequence: CDR1 MNHNS, CDR2 SASEGT. The ends were cut back, 6 bases at V and 3 bases at J, with 11 bases in the middle. The sample was memory CD4+ T cells sorted from blood. The subset was: CD45RA-negative fraction. This TCR derives from a man between 18 and 29 years old in good health. V gene TRBV6-1 combines with J gene TRBJ2-5, with D possibly being TRBD1 or TRBD2 (5 bases each). CDR3 sequence reads: CASRGTEKETQYF. Written as DNA, the CDR3 is TGTGCCAGCAGAGGGACCGAGAAAGAGACCCAGTACTTC.